The clone carrying this TCR beta chain came up many times. This record belongs to a study of T-cell reconstitution after alpha-beta-depleted transplantation in children. The TCRbeta library incorporated unique molecular identifiers. TCRdb re-called the PCR reads through MiXCR, storing one row per CDR3 protein. The sample carries about 190,000 distinct CDR3 sequences, 6.5% to 7.5% recorded once. The CDR3 has 15 residues. The germline V gene has CDR1 MNHNS and CDR2 SASEGT. The V gene lost 3 bases and the J gene lost 8 bases, with 19 bases spanning the gap. The specimen was PBMCs from the stem cell graft donor, collected from the stem cell graft. The J gene is TRBJ1-1, the V gene TRBV6-1; D possibly corresponds to TRBD1 (5 bases). The sequence derives from a human donor who donated a stem cell graft to a child with Wiskott-Aldrich syndrome. CDR3 residues: CASSEGTVGHLEAFF. CDR3 DNA: TGTGCCAGCAGTGAGGGGACTGTGGGGCACCTAGAAGCTTTCTTT.